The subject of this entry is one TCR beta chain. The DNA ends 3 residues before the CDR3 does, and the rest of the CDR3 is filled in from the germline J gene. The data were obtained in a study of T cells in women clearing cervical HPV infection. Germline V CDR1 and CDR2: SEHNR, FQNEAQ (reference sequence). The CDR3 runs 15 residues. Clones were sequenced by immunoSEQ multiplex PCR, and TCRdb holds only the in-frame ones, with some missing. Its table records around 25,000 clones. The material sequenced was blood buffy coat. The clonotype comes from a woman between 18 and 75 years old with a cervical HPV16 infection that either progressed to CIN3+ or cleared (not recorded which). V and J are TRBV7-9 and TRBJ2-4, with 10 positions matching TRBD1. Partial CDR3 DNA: TGTGCCAGCAACCTTGAGGCGGGACAGGGGAATGGT. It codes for CASNLEAGQGNG. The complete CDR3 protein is CASNLEAGQGNGQYF.